Listed below are T cell receptor beta chains from one sample, sequenced in a study of T cells in localized non-small cell lung cancer. Assay used: immunoSEQ multiplex PCR; TCRdb lists only in-frame clones, some missing. The sample has 25,000 to 30,000 clones; roughly 80% are singletons. The source was peripheral blood mononuclear cells, collected before any cancer treatment. The receptor set was obtained from a man aged 40-75 years with stage III lung adenocarcinoma. CDR3s include the opening cysteine and the closing phenylalanine or tryptophan. Each record gives: CDR3 DNA, CDR3 protein, clone size, V gene, D gene, J gene. The D gene is left open where the match is weak. Clone size is given for some rows only: seen once, a few or many times, or a class if the clone is expanded.

cdr3_nt: TGTGCCAGCAGCCCCCCGGGGGGCGGAGCCTTCTACGAGCAGTACTTC
cdr3_aa: CASSPPGGGAFYEQYF
clone_size: NA
v_call: TRBV7-9
d_call: NA
j_call: TRBJ2-7

cdr3_nt: TGTGCCATCAGAAGCTCGGACAGCTATAATTCACCCCTCCACTTT
cdr3_aa: CAIRSSDSYNSPLHF
clone_size: NA
v_call: TRBV10-3
d_call: NA
j_call: TRBJ1-6

cdr3_nt: TGTGCCCGACAGGGGACAATTACTATCGGCTACACCTTC
cdr3_aa: CARQGTITIGYTF
clone_size: NA
v_call: TRBV6-5
d_call: TRBD1
j_call: TRBJ1-2

cdr3_nt: TGTGCCTGGAGAAAGTCGTACGAGCAGTACTTC
cdr3_aa: CAWRKSYEQYF
clone_size: NA
v_call: TRBV30
d_call: NA
j_call: TRBJ2-7

cdr3_nt: TGTGCCAGCAGCCAAGATGACAGGGGCAATCAGCCCCAGCATTTT
cdr3_aa: CASSQDDRGNQPQHF
clone_size: few
v_call: TRBV4-2
d_call: TRBD1
j_call: TRBJ1-5

cdr3_nt: TGTGCCTGGAGTTCAATATGTCAACCGGCTTGGCGGGGGGCCATTCGGTTC
cdr3_aa: CAWSSICQPAWRGAIRF
clone_size: NA
v_call: TRBV30
d_call: TRBD2
j_call: TRBJ2-4

cdr3_nt: TGTGCCAGCTCACTGGCAGATAGCAATCAGCCCCAGCATTTT
cdr3_aa: CASSLADSNQPQHF
clone_size: NA
v_call: TRBV18
d_call: NA
j_call: TRBJ1-5

cdr3_nt: TGTGCCAGCAGTGAAATGAGGGGCCCAACCGATGAAAAACTGTTTTTT
cdr3_aa: CASSEMRGPTDEKLFF
clone_size: NA
v_call: TRBV6-1
d_call: NA
j_call: TRBJ1-4

cdr3_nt: TGTGCCAGCAGTGATCCACAGGGTGGGGGCACAGATACGCAGTATTTT
cdr3_aa: CASSDPQGGGTDTQYF
clone_size: NA
v_call: TRBV6-1
d_call: NA
j_call: TRBJ2-3

cdr3_nt: TGTGCCAGCCCCCCGCCACGGGGCAATGAGCAGTTCTTC
cdr3_aa: CASPPPRGNEQFF
clone_size: NA
v_call: TRBV21-1
d_call: NA
j_call: TRBJ2-1

cdr3_nt: TGTGCCAGCACCCTAGGGGTGGCGGAGAACCGACTCACTGAAGCTTTCTTT
cdr3_aa: CASTLGVAENRLTEAFF
clone_size: NA
v_call: TRBV11-3
d_call: NA
j_call: TRBJ1-1

cdr3_nt: TGTGCCAGCGGTGGGGGGGCCCGGGGACGAGAGACCCAGTACTTC
cdr3_aa: CASGGGARGRETQYF
clone_size: few
v_call: TRBV25-1
d_call: NA
j_call: TRBJ2-5

cdr3_nt: TGCGCCAGCAGTGAATGGGCCCTCGGGGATGAGCAGTTCTTC
cdr3_aa: CASSEWALGDEQFF
clone_size: NA
v_call: TRBV10-1
d_call: NA
j_call: TRBJ2-1

cdr3_nt: TGTGCCAGTAGCCGACAGACGGACTATGGCTACACCTTC
cdr3_aa: CASSRQTDYGYTF
clone_size: NA
v_call: TRBV19
d_call: NA
j_call: TRBJ1-2

cdr3_nt: TGCGCCAGCAGTGATAGGGCGGGGAATGAAAAACTGTTTTTT
cdr3_aa: CASSDRAGNEKLFF
clone_size: NA
v_call: TRBV10-2
d_call: NA
j_call: TRBJ1-4

cdr3_nt: TGTGCCAGCACCTACGGGCTAGCGGGAGGGAAAGAGACCCAGTACTTC
cdr3_aa: CASTYGLAGGKETQYF
clone_size: NA
v_call: TRBV6-6
d_call: TRBD2
j_call: TRBJ2-5

cdr3_nt: TGTGCCAGCAGGCCCGACAGCTCTGGGGCCAACGTCCTGACTTTC
cdr3_aa: CASRPDSSGANVLTF
clone_size: NA
v_call: TRBV6-1
d_call: NA
j_call: TRBJ2-6

cdr3_nt: TGTGCCTGGAGTGGGGGCGTGAGGACTGAAGCTTTCTTT
cdr3_aa: CAWSGGVRTEAFF
clone_size: once
v_call: TRBV30
d_call: NA
j_call: TRBJ1-1

cdr3_nt: TGTGCCAGCAGTTTCGTTGGAAACACCATATATTTT
cdr3_aa: CASSFVGNTIYF
clone_size: NA
v_call: TRBV28
d_call: NA
j_call: TRBJ1-3

cdr3_nt: TGTGCCACAAGGGGGGAGCGGGCCGGGGAGCTGTTTTTT
cdr3_aa: CATRGERAGELFF
clone_size: NA
v_call: TRBV10-3
d_call: NA
j_call: TRBJ2-2